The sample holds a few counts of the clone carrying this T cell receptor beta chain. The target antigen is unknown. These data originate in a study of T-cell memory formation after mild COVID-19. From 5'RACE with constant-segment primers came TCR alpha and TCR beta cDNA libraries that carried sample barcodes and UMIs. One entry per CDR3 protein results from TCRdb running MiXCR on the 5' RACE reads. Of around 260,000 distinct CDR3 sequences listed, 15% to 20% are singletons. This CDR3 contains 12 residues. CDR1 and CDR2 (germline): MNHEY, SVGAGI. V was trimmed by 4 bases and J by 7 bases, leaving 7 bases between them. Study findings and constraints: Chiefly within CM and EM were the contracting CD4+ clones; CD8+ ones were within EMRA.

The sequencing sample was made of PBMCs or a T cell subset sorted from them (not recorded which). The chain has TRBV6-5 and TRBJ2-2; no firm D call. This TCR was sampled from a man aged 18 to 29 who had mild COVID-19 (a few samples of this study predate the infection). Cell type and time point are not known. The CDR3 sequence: CASSFLGGELFF. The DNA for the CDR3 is TGTGCCAGCAGTTTCCTAGGCGGGGAGCTGTTTTTT.